This T cell receptor beta chain originates from a study of CD8+ T cells in alopecia areata. Study-wide points: Affected scalp, especially in alopecia totalis/universalis, had a higher clonality than normal scalp did.

In regard to this clone: Antigen specificity is unknown.

The V gene's germline CDR1 is SQVTM and CDR2 ANQGSEA. The CDR3 is made up of 11 amino acids. V lost 6 bases to trimming and J lost 2 bases, with 7 bases between them. As to treatment: oral pan-JAK inhibitor, 5-10 mg twice daily. In each case, RNA was isolated and then reverse transcribed into cDNA as the sequencing template. Sequencing was performed with immunoSEQ multiplex PCR; in TCRdb, only in-frame clones are kept and a portion is missing. The table lists some 190,000 clones, around 60% of them singletons. The chain joins TRBV29-1 to TRBJ1-2, with D possibly matching TRBD1 (5 bases). This clonotype was sampled from a human donor with alopecia areata. The specimen was CD4+ T cells sorted from blood, collected at week 4, from a patient treated with tofacitinib. The CDR3 coding sequence is TGCAGCGTGGGGGAGAACTATGGCTACACCTTC. Encoded protein: CSVGENYGYTF.